The following is a T cell receptor beta chain sequence with its context. V lost 0 bases, J lost 4 bases, and 13 bases lay in between. Germline CDR1 reads MNHEY; CDR2 reads SVGAGI. The CDR3 totals 16 residues. The data derive from a study of blood T cell repertoires in COVID-19. In the source study's methods: Reference gene primer amplification gave nucleated cell count estimates. TCRdb's copy holds only in-frame clones and misses some; the assay was immunoSEQ multiplex PCR. The V and J calls and clone size come from that table; D and trimming were worked out from the DNA. The table includes about 82,000 clones, about 85% detected once.

This chain connects TRBV6-5 to TRBJ1-5; a possible D gene is TRBD1 (6 bases). Sequencing was carried out using peripheral blood. The TCR sequence derives from a man at least 80 years old with active or convalescent COVID-19. CDR3: CASSYSGRGRNQPQHF. CDR3 nucleotides: TGTGCCAGCAGTTACTCCGGCAGGGGCCGGAATCAGCCCCAGCATTTT.